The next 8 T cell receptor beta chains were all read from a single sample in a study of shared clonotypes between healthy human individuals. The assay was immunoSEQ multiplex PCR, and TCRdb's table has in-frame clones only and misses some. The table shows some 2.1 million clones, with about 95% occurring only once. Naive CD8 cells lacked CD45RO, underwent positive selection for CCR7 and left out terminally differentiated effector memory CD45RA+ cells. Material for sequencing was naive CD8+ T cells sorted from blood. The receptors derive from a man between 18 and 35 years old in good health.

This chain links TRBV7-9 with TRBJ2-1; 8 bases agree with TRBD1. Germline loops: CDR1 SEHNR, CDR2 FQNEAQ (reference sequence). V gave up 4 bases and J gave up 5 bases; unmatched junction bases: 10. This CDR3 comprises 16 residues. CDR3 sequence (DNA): TGTGCCAGCAGCTCGAACCGGGACAGGCACGACAATGAGCAGTTCTTC. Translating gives CASSSNRDRHDNEQFF. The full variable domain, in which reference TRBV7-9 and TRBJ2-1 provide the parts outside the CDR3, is DTGVSQNPRHKITKRGQNVTFRCDPISEHNRLYWYRQTLGQGPEFLTYFQNEAQLEKSRLLSDRFSAERPKGSFSTLEIQRTEQGDSAMYLCASSSNRDRHDNEQFFGPGTRLTVL.

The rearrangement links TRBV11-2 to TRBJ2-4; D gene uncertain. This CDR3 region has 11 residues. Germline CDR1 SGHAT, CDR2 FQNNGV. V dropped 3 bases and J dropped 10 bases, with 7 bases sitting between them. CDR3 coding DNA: TGTGCCAGCAGCTTCGGTTTGATTCAGTACTTC. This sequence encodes CASSFGLIQYF.

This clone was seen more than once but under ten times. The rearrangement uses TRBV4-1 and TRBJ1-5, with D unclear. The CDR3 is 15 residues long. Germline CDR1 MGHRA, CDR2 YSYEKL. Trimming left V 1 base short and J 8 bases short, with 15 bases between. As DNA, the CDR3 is TGCGCCAGCAGCCAAGGGTCTACGACTTGGGAGCCCCAGCATTTT. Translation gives CASSQGSTTWEPQHF.

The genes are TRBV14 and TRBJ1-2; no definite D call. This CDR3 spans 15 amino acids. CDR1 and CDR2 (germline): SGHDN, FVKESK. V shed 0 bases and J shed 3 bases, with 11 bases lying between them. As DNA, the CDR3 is TGTGCCAGCAGCCAAGAAGTTTCCAGCTACTATGGCTACACCTTC. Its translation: CASSQEVSSYYGYTF.

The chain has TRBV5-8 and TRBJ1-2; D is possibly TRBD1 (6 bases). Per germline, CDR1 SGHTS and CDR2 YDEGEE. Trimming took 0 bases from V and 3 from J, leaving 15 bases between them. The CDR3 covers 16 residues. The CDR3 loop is CASSLAEGGMDYGYTF. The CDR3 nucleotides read TGTGCCAGCAGCTTGGCCGAAGGGGGAATGGACTATGGCTACACCTTC.

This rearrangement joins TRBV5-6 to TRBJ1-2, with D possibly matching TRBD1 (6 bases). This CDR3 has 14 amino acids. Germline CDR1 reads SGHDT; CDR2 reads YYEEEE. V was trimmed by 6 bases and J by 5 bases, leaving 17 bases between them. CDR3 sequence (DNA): TGTGCCAGCACCGCCTACAGGGCGGAATATGGCTACACCTTC. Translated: CASTAYRAEYGYTF.

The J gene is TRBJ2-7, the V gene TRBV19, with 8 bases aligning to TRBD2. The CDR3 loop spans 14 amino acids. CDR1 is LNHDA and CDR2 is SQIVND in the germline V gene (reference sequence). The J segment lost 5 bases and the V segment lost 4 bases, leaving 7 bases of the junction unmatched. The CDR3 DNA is TGTGCCAGTAGTACGGGACTAGGGTTAGACGAGCAGTACTTC. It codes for CASSTGLGLDEQYF.

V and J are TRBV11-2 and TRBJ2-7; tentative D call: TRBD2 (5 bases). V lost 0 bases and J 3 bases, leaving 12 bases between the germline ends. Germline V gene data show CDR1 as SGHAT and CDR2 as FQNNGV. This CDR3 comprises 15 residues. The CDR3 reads CASSLDPSWGYEQYF. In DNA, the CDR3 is TGTGCCAGCAGCTTAGACCCTAGCTGGGGCTACGAGCAGTACTTC.